The 3 T cell receptor beta chains below come from one sample, sequenced in a study of T cells in Graves' hyperthyroidism and ophthalmopathy. TCR beta CDR3 region amplification was performed from RNA transcripts. Initially, a first-round RT-PCR of the TCR CDR3 employed the HTBI primer set. From the multiplex PCR reads, TCRdb called clonotypes with MiXCR, one entry per CDR3 protein. Counted here are 600,000 or so distinct CDR3 sequences, roughly 17% occurring once; the ten biggest clones make up 3.5% to 4%. Sequencing was performed on blood. The receptors come from a woman between 25 and 40 years old with Graves' hyperthyroidism.

This clonotype has more than one count but fewer than ten. The genes are TRBV7-3 and TRBJ2-3; D uncertain. Trimming cost V 1 base and J 5 bases, with 7 bases left between them. The CDR3 runs to 13 residues. Germline CDR1 and CDR2: SGHTA and FQGTGA. The CDR3 sequence is CASSLSARDTQYF. CDR3 DNA sequence: TGTGCCAGCAGCTTAAGCGCTAGAGATACGCAGTATTTT.

This clonotype was counted ten times or more. This chain connects TRBV7-3 to TRBJ2-3; D not certain. The germline CDR1 and CDR2 sequences are SGHTA and FQGTGA. V was cut by 1 base and J by 5 bases, with 16 bases left in between. There are 16 residues in the CDR3. CDR3 coding DNA: TGTGCCAGCAGCTTAAGGCCGGAGCTTAAAGGAGATACGCAGTATTTT. Protein sequence: CASSLRPELKGDTQYF.

This clonotype was picked up a small number of times. J is TRBJ2-6 and V is TRBV27; D perhaps matches TRBD1 (6 bases). Germline V CDR1 and CDR2: MNHEY, SMNVEV (reference sequence). Trimming took 6 bases from V and 0 from J, leaving 12 bases between them. The CDR3 runs 16 residues. CDR3 sequence: CASSTTGSSGANVLTF. CDR3 DNA: TGTGCCAGCAGCACAACAGGGAGCTCTGGGGCCAACGTCCTGACTTTC. The full variable domain, completed using reference TRBV27 and TRBJ2-6, is EAQVTQNPRYLITVTGKKLTVTCSQNMNHEYMSWYRQDPGLGLRQIYYSMNVEVTDKGDVPEGYKVSRKEKRNFPLILESPSPNQTSLYFCASSTTGSSGANVLTFGAGSRLTVL.